The next 3 T cell receptor beta chains were all read from a single sample in a study of blood T cell repertoires in COVID-19. The data were produced by immunoSEQ multiplex PCR, yet TCRdb's version contains in-frame clones alone and is incomplete. The sample lists 300,000 to 450,000 clones, around 87% seen once, with 1.3% in the top ten. The sequencing sample was made of PBMCs or T cells enriched from blood (not recorded which). The source of these receptors is a young man who had recovered from COVID-19.

The chain has TRBV5-6 and TRBJ1-1; no clear D gene. CDR1 and CDR2 from the germline V gene are SGHDT and YYEEEE. V shed 4 bases and J shed 0 bases, with 10 bases lying between them. CDR3 size: 14 residues. CDR3 region: CASSPGLMNTEAFF. The CDR3 DNA follows: TGTGCCAGCAGCCCGGGGTTAATGAACACTGAAGCTTTCTTT.

J is TRBJ2-1 and V is TRBV14; 9 positions match TRBD2. V lost 2 bases to trimming and J lost 5 bases; unmatched junction nucleotides: 7. Germline V gives CDR1 SGHDN, CDR2 FVKESK. The CDR3 loop spans 16 amino acids. This CDR3 reads CASSQLRAGGNNEQFF. In DNA, the CDR3 is TGTGCCAGCAGCCAACTACGTGCGGGGGGGAACAATGAGCAGTTCTTC.

This chain connects TRBV2 to TRBJ1-6; D is possibly TRBD1 (5 bases). Germline CDR1 and CDR2: SNHLY and FYNNEI. V lost 1 base, J lost 9 bases, and 10 bases lay in between. This CDR3 spans 14 amino acids. Here the CDR3 DNA reads TGTGCCAGCAGTGAAGGGGGGGTAGTTTCACCCCTCCACTTT. It yields the protein CASSEGGVVSPLHF.